This is a list of T cell receptor beta chains from one sample in a study of cytomegalovirus exposure and HLA in healthy donors. Assay: immunoSEQ multiplex PCR; the TCRdb copy retains only in-frame clones and omits some. In the table there are 140,000 to 150,000 clones, roughly 80% of which are singletons. The material sequenced was PBMCs. The source is a man aged 35 to 55 in good health and CMV-seropositive. The CDR3 runs from the conserved cysteine through the conserved F or W. The order of the fields is V gene, D gene, clone size, J gene, CDR3 DNA, CDR3 protein. D genes are given only for firm matches. Part of the rows lack a size; the others show once, few, many or a class for expanded clones.

V: TRBV9; D: NA; size: NA; J: TRBJ2-5; DNA: TGTGCCAGCAGCCCCGCGGCGGGCTGGCAAGAGACCCAGTACTTC; CDR3: CASSPAAGWQETQYF
V: TRBV28; D: NA; size: NA; J: TRBJ2-3; DNA: TGTGCCAGCAGTTTGCCCAGGGGCTATCCAGGTCGCACAGATACGCAGTATTTT; CDR3: CASSLPRGYPGRTDTQYF
V: TRBV5-5; D: TRBD1; size: NA; J: TRBJ1-4; DNA: TGTGCCAGCAGCCAGACAGGGACACTCGGGAAACTGTTTTTT; CDR3: CASSQTGTLGKLFF
V: TRBV25-1; D: NA; size: few; J: TRBJ2-3; DNA: TGTGCCAGCAGTGAACGGAGGGGAGATACGCAGTATTTT; CDR3: CASSERRGDTQYF
V: TRBV6-5; D: NA; size: NA; J: TRBJ1-1; DNA: TGTGCCAGCACCCTCCTCGGGGGGGGCACTGAAGCTTTCTTT; CDR3: CASTLLGGGTEAFF
V: TRBV5-6; D: TRBD1; size: NA; J: TRBJ2-7; DNA: TGTGCCAGCACCCGAGCTCAGGGGGCCCACTCCTACGAGCAGTACTTC; CDR3: CASTRAQGAHSYEQYF
V: TRBV27; D: NA; size: few; J: TRBJ1-6; DNA: TGTGCCAGCAGTTTATTCATTCGCGGCCGTAATAATTCACCCCTCCACTTT; CDR3: CASSLFIRGRNNSPLHF
V: TRBV18; D: NA; size: NA; J: TRBJ2-7; DNA: TGTGCCAGCTCCCTGACAGAGAGCTCCTACGAGCAGTACTTC; CDR3: CASSLTESSYEQYF
V: TRBV4-3; D: TRBD1; size: NA; J: TRBJ1-2; DNA: TGCGCCAGCAGCCAAGTCGCGGGACAGGGAATCTATGGCTACACCTTC; CDR3: CASSQVAGQGIYGYTF
V: TRBV7-2; D: TRBD1; size: NA; J: TRBJ2-1; DNA: TGTGCCAGCAGCTTAGCGGGACAGGGTGAGCAGTTCTTC; CDR3: CASSLAGQGEQFF
V: TRBV4-1; D: TRBD1; size: NA; J: TRBJ2-3; DNA: TGCGCCAGCAGCTACACCATGGGGGAACAGGGGGGCCAGTATTTT; CDR3: CASSYTMGEQGGQYF